These 27 T cell receptor beta chains were all obtained from the same sample, sequenced in a study of chemoradiotherapy in HPV16-positive cancers. The assay was immunoSEQ multiplex PCR, and TCRdb's table has in-frame clones only and misses some. The data show 20,000 to 25,000 clones, about 89% seen once. The sequenced sample was blood, obtained from a patient who underwent chemoradiotherapy. These receptors all come from a human donor with HPV-associated anogenital cancer.

The chain links TRBV6-1 to TRBJ2-2; 11 bases fit TRBD2. There are 16 residues in the CDR3. From germline, CDR1 is MNHNS and CDR2 SASEGT. Trimming removed 4 bases from V and 4 bases from J; junction bases left unmatched: 5. CDR3 nucleotide sequence: TGTGCCAGCAGTGGGTTAGCGGGGGGGTCCACCGGGGAGCTGTTTTTT. Translation gives CASSGLAGGSTGELFF.

J is TRBJ2-7 and V is TRBV19, with 9 bases identical to TRBD1. J gave up 0 bases and V 3 bases, and 0 bases lay outside the gene matches. CDR1 LNHDA and CDR2 SQIVND come from the germline V gene (reference sequence). This CDR3 is built from 14 residues. CDR3 in DNA: TGTGCCAGTAGTATGACAGGGGGCTCCTACGAGCAGTACTTC. The encoded protein is CASSMTGGSYEQYF.

The chain combines TRBV7-9 with TRBJ2-6, with a possible D match to TRBD1 (6 bases). Per the germline V gene, CDR1 is SEHNR and CDR2 is FQNEAQ (reference sequence). The CDR3 is made up of 16 amino acids. The V end lost 3 bases, the J end lost 2 bases, and 11 bases lay between the germline ends. CDR3 DNA: TGTGCCAGCAGCTTCCCGTCAGGGGCTGGGGCCAACGTCCTGACTTTC. It codes for CASSFPSGAGANVLTF. Variable domain in full (rest from reference TRBV7-9 and TRBJ2-6): DTGVSQNPRHKITKRGQNVTFRCDPISEHNRLYWYRQTLGQGPEFLTYFQNEAQLEKSRLLSDRFSAERPKGSFSTLEIQRTEQGDSAMYLCASSFPSGAGANVLTFGAGSRLTVL.

The chain combines TRBV7-8 with TRBJ1-1; no definite D call. This CDR3 has 13 amino acids. Germline-derived CDR1 and CDR2 are SGHVS and FQNEAQ. Trimming stripped 5 bases from V and 2 bases from J, with 9 bases between. The CDR3 reads CASSKDRNTEAFF. CDR3 coding DNA: TGTGCCAGCAGCAAAGACCGTAACACTGAAGCTTTCTTT.

The J gene is TRBJ1-1, the V gene TRBV9, with D possibly matching TRBD1 (5 bases). CDR3 length: 15 residues. Germline V gene sequence: CDR1 SGDLS, CDR2 YYNGEE. V was shortened by 0 bases and J by 0 bases, with 9 bases between the two germline ends. In nucleotides, the CDR3 is TGTGCCAGCAGCGTAGCGGCACAGGTGAACACTGAAGCTTTCTTT. Translating gives CASSVAAQVNTEAFF.

The V and J genes are TRBV7-9 and TRBJ1-1; D possibly corresponds to TRBD1 (6 bases). Germline V gene data show CDR1 as SEHNR and CDR2 as FQNEAQ (reference sequence). The CDR3 covers 12 residues. V gave up 4 bases and J gave up 7 bases, with 10 bases separating them. The DNA for the CDR3 is TGTGCCAGCAGCTCCGGACAGAATGAAGCTTTCTTT. It yields the protein CASSSGQNEAFF.

This clone was seen more than once but under ten times. The chain uses TRBV14 and TRBJ1-2; weak D call: TRBD1 (5 bases). Germline loops: CDR1 SGHDN, CDR2 FVKESK. This CDR3 is 13 amino acids long. With 1 base removed from V and 9 bases from J, the gap between germline ends came to 12 bases. The CDR3 nucleotides are TGTGCCAGCAGCCAAGGAGGGGCAGGCCGCTACACCTTC. It is translated as CASSQGGAGRYTF.

The gene calls are TRBV6-5 and TRBJ1-2, with 9 bases matching TRBD1. V shed 5 bases and J 5 bases; nucleotides not matched to a gene: 9. Germline V gene lookup returns CDR1 MNHEY and CDR2 SVGAGI. The CDR3 covers 15 residues. This chain's CDR3 is CASSTPGQGFYGYTF. The CDR3 DNA follows: TGTGCCAGCAGTACGCCGGGACAGGGATTTTATGGCTACACCTTC.

The chain carries TRBV10-2 and TRBJ2-2; no clear D. Germline CDR1 WSHSY, CDR2 SAAADI. This CDR3 has 14 residues. Trimming left V 0 bases short and J 6 bases short, with 8 bases between. The CDR3 here is CASSESRDAGELFF. DNA of the CDR3: TGCGCCAGCAGTGAGTCGCGCGACGCCGGGGAGCTGTTTTTT.

This clone came up once. The CDR3 DNA reads TGTGCCAGCAGTCAACTAGCGGGAGGGCCGGGGACCTACGAGCAGTACTTC. It translates to CASSQLAGGPGTYEQYF. The rearrangement joins TRBV28 to TRBJ2-7, with 13 bases identical to TRBD2. Losses at the gene ends were 5 bases for V and 2 bases for J; bases not matched to a gene: 9. CDR1 is MDHEN, CDR2 SYDVKM, per germline. This CDR3 spans 17 amino acids.

The rearrangement joins TRBV29-1 to TRBJ1-1; D is perhaps TRBD1 (5 bases). The CDR3 loop spans 16 amino acids. Germline V gene lookup returns CDR1 SQVTM and CDR2 ANQGSEA. Deletions cut 3 bases from V and 1 base from J, with 18 bases between. CDR3 coding DNA: TGCAGCGTTGATGGGGTCTCGGACAAAGCGAACACTGAAGCTTTCTTT. Protein sequence: CSVDGVSDKANTEAFF. The full variable domain, in which reference TRBV29-1 and TRBJ1-1 provide the parts outside the CDR3, is SAVISQKPSRDICQRGTSLTIQCQVDSQVTMMFWYRQQPGQSLTLIATANQGSEATYESGFVIDKFPISRPNLTFSTLTVSNMSPEDSSIYLCSVDGVSDKANTEAFFGQGTRLTVV.

This clone was seen a handful of times. The CDR3, as DNA: TGTGCCAGCAGGTCGACAGGGGTTGATGGCTACACCTTC. The encoded protein is CASRSTGVDGYTF. This chain uses TRBV28 with TRBJ1-2, with 8 bases matching TRBD1. This CDR3 contains 13 residues. Germline V gives CDR1 MDHEN, CDR2 SYDVKM. After removal of 6 bases from V and 6 bases from J, the junction contained 6 bases not matched to a gene.

This clone was counted a few times. This chain joins TRBV7-9 and TRBJ1-6; a possible D gene is TRBD1 (5 bases). V lost 5 bases to trimming and J lost 1 base, with 12 bases between them. The germline CDR1 and CDR2 sequences are SEHNR and FQNEAQ (reference sequence). The CDR3 totals 16 residues. The CDR3 bases are TGTGCCAGCAGCCTTCAGGGTAGTTCCTATAATTCACCCCTCCACTTT. It is translated as CASSLQGSSYNSPLHF.

The gene calls are TRBV7-8 and TRBJ2-1; tentative D call: TRBD1 (6 bases). Trimming pared 6 bases from V and 5 bases from J, leaving 17 bases between. This CDR3 comprises 15 residues. Germline values: CDR1 SGHVS, CDR2 FQNEAQ. DNA of the CDR3: TGTGCCAGCAGTCGCCAGGGGAACCAACACAATGAGCAGTTCTTC. Protein product: CASSRQGNQHNEQFF.

The chain is built from TRBV5-4 and TRBJ1-6; 9 nucleotides match TRBD1. V trimming: 4 bases; J trimming: 7 bases; junction bases outside the gene matches: 9. This CDR3 is 16 amino acids long. The germline gives CDR1 SGHNT, CDR2 YYREEE (reference sequence). CDR3 loop: CASSLGTGSMNSPLHF. The DNA for the CDR3 is TGTGCCAGCAGCCTAGGGACAGGGAGTATGAATTCACCCCTCCACTTT.

The chain carries TRBV6-5 and TRBJ2-5; D possibly matches TRBD1 or TRBD2 (5 bases each). The germline CDR1 and CDR2 sequences are MNHEY and SVGAGI. CDR3 size: 13 residues. Trimming took off 6 bases at V and 4 bases at J, with 12 bases between the two ends. CDR3 region: CASSGTLGETQYF. CDR3 sequence (DNA): TGTGCCAGCAGCGGGACCTTGGGAGAGACCCAGTACTTC.

This chain links TRBV15 with TRBJ2-7, with a tentative D call TRBD1 (6 bases). The CDR3 length is 13 residues. Germline CDR1 is LNHNV and CDR2 is YYDKDF (reference sequence). V lost 4 bases, J lost 3 bases, and 10 bases lay in between. The CDR3 loop is CATSNRDIYEQYF. The CDR3 DNA reads as TGTGCCACCAGCAACAGGGATATCTACGAGCAGTACTTC.

The chain couples TRBV6-5 to TRBJ2-1; 8 bases are a match to TRBD1. The junction had 8 bases not matched to a gene; V was cut back by 6 bases and J by 4 bases. This CDR3 has 15 amino acids. Germline lookup yields CDR1 MNHEY and CDR2 SVGAGI. The CDR3 sequence is CASSSTGDRYNEQFF. CDR3 in DNA: TGTGCCAGCAGCTCGACAGGGGATAGGTACAATGAGCAGTTCTTC.

V gene TRBV7-9 combines with J gene TRBJ2-3; no firm D call. V dropped 6 bases and J dropped 2 bases, with 18 bases sitting between them. Germline V lookup: CDR1 SEHNR, CDR2 FQNEAQ (reference sequence). This CDR3 region has 16 residues. The CDR3, as DNA: TGTGCCAGCAGGGGGTTTGTAAGGCCTTACACAGATACGCAGTATTTT. The encoded protein is CASRGFVRPYTDTQYF. Full variable domain (remainder filled in from reference TRBV7-9 and TRBJ2-3): DTGVSQNPRHKITKRGQNVTFRCDPISEHNRLYWYRQTLGQGPEFLTYFQNEAQLEKSRLLSDRFSAERPKGSFSTLEIQRTEQGDSAMYLCASRGFVRPYTDTQYFGPGTRLTVL.

CDR3 residues: CASSNLGLAGGTDTQYF. In DNA form, the CDR3 reads TGTGCCAGCAGTAACTTGGGACTAGCGGGGGGCACAGATACGCAGTATTTT. The chain employs TRBV2 and TRBJ2-3; 14 nucleotides agree with TRBD2. CDR1 is SNHLY and CDR2 is FYNNEI in the germline V gene. The ends lost 5 bases at V and 1 base at J; junction bases unmatched: 5. The CDR3 length is 17 residues.

The genes are TRBV4-3 and TRBJ2-1, with D perhaps TRBD2 (6 bases). Germline-derived CDR1 and CDR2 are LGHNA and YSLEER. V was clipped by 0 bases and J by 4 bases, with 16 bases between them. The CDR3 length is 17 residues. The CDR3 bases are TGCGCCAGCAGCCAAGATATAAGCGGACGGGAGTACAATGAGCAGTTCTTC. Translating it yields CASSQDISGREYNEQFF.

The J gene is TRBJ2-7, the V gene TRBV5-1; D is perhaps TRBD2 (5 bases). Trimming left V 4 bases short and J 4 bases short, with 12 bases between. The CDR3 has 13 residues. CDR1 is SGHRS and CDR2 is YFSETQ in the germline V gene. The CDR3 here is CASSTFLAYEQYF. For the CDR3, the DNA is TGCGCCAGCAGCACGTTCCTAGCATACGAGCAGTACTTC.

The rearrangement links TRBV27 to TRBJ1-5; TRBD1 aligns across 7 bases. The trim removed 3 bases at V and 16 bases at J, leaving 12 bases unmatched. Germline lookup yields CDR1 MNHEY and CDR2 SMNVEV (reference sequence). The CDR3 has 13 residues. CDR3 region: CASSFLFDRVVHF. The CDR3 coding sequence is TGTGCCAGCAGTTTCTTGTTTGACAGGGTGGTACATTTT.

This clone was observed once. This chain connects TRBV25-1 to TRBJ1-1; D call uncertain. The CDR3 loop spans 14 amino acids. V lost 2 bases and J 0 bases, leaving 7 bases between the germline ends. Germline V gene data show CDR1 as MGHDK and CDR2 as SYGVNS. The chain's CDR3 is CASSELGVNTEAFF. Written as DNA, the CDR3 is TGTGCCAGCAGTGAACTCGGGGTGAACACTGAAGCTTTCTTT.

The chain uses TRBV11-3 and TRBJ2-1, with 7 positions matching TRBD2. Trimming took 0 bases from V and 13 from J; bases not matched to a gene: 3. Germline CDR1 SGHNT, CDR2 YENEEA. There are 12 residues in the CDR3. CDR3 loop: CASSLEMGLQFF. The DNA of the CDR3 is TGTGCCAGCAGCTTAGAGATGGGACTACAGTTCTTC.

The chain uses TRBV7-3 and TRBJ2-2, with a weak D call TRBD1 (5 bases). This CDR3 has 12 amino acids. Germline CDR1 and CDR2: SGHTA and FQGTGA. The V gene lost 5 bases and the J gene lost 7 bases, with 8 bases spanning the gap. DNA for the CDR3: TGTGCCAGCAGCCCACAGGACGGGGAGCTGTTTTTT. Translation gives CASSPQDGELFF. Variable domain in full (rest from reference TRBV7-3 and TRBJ2-2): GAGVSQTPSNKVTEKGKYVELRCDPISGHTALYWYRQSLGQGPEFLIYFQGTGAADDSGLPNDRFFAVRPEGSVSTLKIQRTERGDSAVYLCASSPQDGELFFGEGSRLTVL.

V gene TRBV5-1 combines with J gene TRBJ1-2; 7 nucleotides align to TRBD1. Germline assignment: CDR1 SGHRS and CDR2 YFSETQ. Trimming removed 4 bases from V and 4 bases from J; junction bases left unmatched: 7. The CDR3 totals 14 residues. The DNA of the CDR3 is TGCGCCAGCAGCAGGGACAGCTTCTCCTATGGCTACACCTTC. It is translated as CASSRDSFSYGYTF. The full variable domain, in which reference TRBV5-1 and TRBJ1-2 provide the parts outside the CDR3, is KAGVTQTPRYLIKTRGQQVTLSCSPISGHRSVSWYQQTPGQGLQFLFEYFSETQRNKGNFPGRFSGRQFSNSRSEMNVSTLELGDSALYLCASSRDSFSYGYTFGSGTRLTVV.